A selection of T cell receptor beta chains follows, all from one sample in a study of shared clonotypes between healthy human individuals. Only in-frame clones appear in the TCRdb table, and some are missing; sequencing was by immunoSEQ multiplex PCR. This table has around 450,000 clones, roughly 80% appearing once. Specimen: PBMCs. The receptors stem from a middle-aged woman in good health. Some clones in this sample may be carry-over from other donors' samples. CDR3s leave out the opening cysteine and the closing phenylalanine or tryptophan. Fields, in order: V gene, D gene, J gene, CDR3 protein. D genes are given only for firm matches.

>TRBV18|TRBD2|TRBJ2-1
ASSPGGSYNEQF
>TRBV19|NA|TRBJ2-1
ASRGTGEQF
>TRBV28|TRBD2|TRBJ2-2
ASGLAGNTGELF
>TRBV10-1|TRBD1|TRBJ1-1
ASSESRGTGGTEAF
>TRBV30|NA|TRBJ2-5
AWSVRWYQETQY
>TRBV7-9|NA|TRBJ2-1
ASSLGGPYNEQF
>TRBV2|TRBD1|TRBJ2-1
ASSEAGWDRGYNEQF
>TRBV19|NA|TRBJ1-1
ASTFSGQGTEAS
>TRBV18|NA|TRBJ2-2
ASSPRSENTGELF
>TRBV29-1|NA|TRBJ1-1
SAGPGWGMNTEAF
>TRBV25-1|NA|TRBJ1-2
ASSITGSGAGYGYT
>TRBV18|NA|TRBJ2-3
ASSPSAGSGGDTQY
>TRBV28|TRBD1|TRBJ2-7
ASSFPGQGANEQY
>TRBV7-9|NA|TRBJ1-1
ASSYREGNTEAF
>TRBV28|NA|TRBJ1-5
ASNPQMGNQPQH
>TRBV2|NA|TRBJ1-4
ASSGASPNEKLF
>TRBV5-4|NA|TRBJ2-3
ASSSRWDSSTDTQY
>TRBV5-8|NA|TRBJ2-1
ASSTGGRRNEQF
>TRBV28|TRBD2|TRBJ2-2
ATDGLAGKNANTGELF
>TRBV5-1|NA|TRBJ1-2
ASSFSPDYGYT
>TRBV6-6|NA|TRBJ2-2
ASSYSGYTGELF
>TRBV7-2|TRBD2|TRBJ2-5
ASSLAFGTSGETQY
>TRBV7-9|NA|TRBJ2-3
ASSFRDTQY
>TRBV5-1|NA|TRBJ2-1
ASSLEGTLGNEQF
>TRBV2|TRBD2|TRBJ2-4
ASSEVLAGELQY
>TRBV10-3|NA|TRBJ1-2
AISEPPGDPNYGYT
>TRBV19|NA|TRBJ2-1
ASSPVDGSTYNEQF
>TRBV28|NA|TRBJ2-5
ASSRDGASETQY
>TRBV9|NA|TRBJ2-2
ASSPSTGELF
>TRBV7-2|NA|TRBJ1-3
ASRPAGVAGNTIY
>TRBV6-1|TRBD1|TRBJ2-7
ASSVWQGVYEQY
>TRBV9|NA|TRBJ2-3
ASSVGRGAGTDTQY
>TRBV6-1|NA|TRBJ1-2
ASISGGAIPGYT
>TRBV15|NA|TRBJ2-1
ATSRDPKDYNEQF
>TRBV14|NA|TRBJ2-2
ASSHYRAIYTGELF
>TRBV10-3|TRBD2|TRBJ2-7
AITNAGTSGGDEQY
>TRBV28|NA|TRBJ1-2
ASSPLGILGYT
>TRBV6-4|TRBD1|TRBJ1-2
ASSEEGQGGYGYT
>TRBV7-3|TRBD1|TRBJ2-2
ASSLGQGLNTGELF
>TRBV7-8|TRBD2|TRBJ2-7
ASSSDRRGRAVQQY
>TRBV28|NA|TRBJ2-5
ASSPRTLQETQY
>TRBV5-1|NA|TRBJ2-1
ASSLGGSYNEQF
>TRBV6-1|NA|TRBJ2-7
ASSERAPALYEQY
>TRBV21-1|NA|TRBJ2-3
ASSPRDSTDTQY
>TRBV7-6|NA|TRBJ2-5
ASSPPDSSGTQY
>TRBV5-4|NA|TRBJ2-5
ASSLDVGGTQY